One sample yielded the 10 T cell receptor beta chains listed below, sequenced in a study of blood T cell repertoires in COVID-19 (dated by TCRdb to between 2020 and 2021). The library was built by means of the immunoSEQ multiplex PCR assay. TCRdb took over this immuneACCESS table, retaining in-frame rearrangements with V and J assigned. Such tables are incomplete; in checked studies, under half of the missing clones stem from an unresolved V gene, and the remainder is unexplained. This sample gives 20,000 or so clones in total; around 85% of them show up just once. Over 11% of the sample comes from the top ten. Sequencing was done on a sample of peripheral blood. The origin of the receptors is a middle-aged man with active or convalescent COVID-19.

This clone occurred a few times. The CDR3 protein is CASSLRDLDRGEQFF. For the CDR3, the DNA is TGTGCCAGCAGCTTAAGGGACCTCGACAGGGGTGAGCAGTTCTTC. The gene calls are TRBV7-6 and TRBJ2-1; 8 bases match TRBD1. The V segment lost 2 bases and the J segment 9 bases; nucleotides outside the gene matches: 9. CDR1 and CDR2 (germline): SGHVS, FNYEAQ. The CDR3 sequence is 15 residues long. The full variable domain, its missing parts supplied by reference TRBV7-6 and TRBJ2-1, is GAGVSQSPRYKVTKRGQDVALRCDPISGHVSLYWYRQALGQGPEFLTYFNYEAQQDKSGLPNDRFSAERPEGSISTLTIQRTEQRDSAMYRCASSLRDLDRGEQFFGPGTRLTVL.

Here the CDR3 reads CASSGGSGVRNGYTF. The CDR3 DNA sequence: TGTGCCAGCAGTGGCGGGTCTGGAGTCAGAAATGGCTACACCTTC. The rearrangement uses TRBV27 and TRBJ1-2; unclear D gene. In germline, CDR1 is MNHEY, CDR2 SMNVEV (reference sequence). The CDR3 is 15 amino acids. Trimming shortened V by 5 bases and J by 6 bases, and 19 bases separated the two germline ends.

The chain employs TRBV3-1 (or the pseudogene TRBV3-2) and TRBJ1-1; 11 positions match TRBD1. Germline lookup yields CDR1 LGHDT and CDR2 YNNKEL (reference sequence). J lost 7 bases, V lost 1 base, and 5 bases had no gene match. The CDR3 sequence is 15 residues long. CDR3 coding DNA: TGTGCCAGCAGCCAAGGGGGACAGGGGGTTCGTGAAGCTTTCTTT. Translation: CASSQGGQGVREAFF.

The rearrangement joins TRBV6-5 to TRBJ2-7; 12 bases match TRBD1. The germline CDR1 and CDR2 sequences are MNHEY and SVGAGI. V lost 4 bases and J lost 6; bases outside the gene matches: 4. This CDR3 has 14 amino acids. The CDR3 sequence is CASSWGQGALEQYF. The CDR3 DNA follows: TGTGCCAGCAGTTGGGGACAGGGGGCTCTCGAGCAGTACTTC.

This sequence joins TRBV7-8 and TRBJ2-7; TRBD2 matches at 7 bases. With 5 bases clipped from V and 1 base from J, the junction kept 17 bases outside the gene matches. The CDR3 length is 18 residues. Germline CDR1 SGHVS, CDR2 FQNEAQ. The CDR3, as DNA: TGTGCCAGCAGCAGGGAGGGGAGGGCAGGGAGAAGGTCCTACGAGCAGTACTTC. Residues: CASSREGRAGRRSYEQYF.

The J gene is TRBJ2-1, the V gene TRBV2, with a tentative D call TRBD1 (6 bases). Trimming stripped 4 bases from V and 5 bases from J, with 24 bases between. CDR3 length: 18 residues. In germline, CDR1 is SNHLY, CDR2 FYNNEI. The CDR3 coding sequence is TGTGCCAGCAGTGGAGGTTTTAGCGAGGGGGTTCTTGACAATGAGCAGTTCTTC. Translated: CASSGGFSEGVLDNEQFF.

This chain links TRBV11-3 with TRBJ1-5, with a tentative D call TRBD1 (6 bases). The germline V gene encodes CDR1 SGHNT and CDR2 YENEEA. V lost 0 bases, J lost 0 bases, and 12 bases lay in between. The CDR3 is made up of 17 amino acids. CDR3 loop: CASSLEHRVYSNQPQHF. CDR3 nucleotides: TGTGCCAGCAGCTTAGAACACAGGGTTTATAGCAATCAGCCCCAGCATTTT.

To note about this clone: The junction departs from the called germline gene at one end, perhaps through a read error. The V call is TRBV29-1, the J call TRBJ1-4; tentative D call: TRBD1 (5 bases). The CDR3 runs 9 residues. Looked up from germline, CDR1 is SQVTM and CDR2 is ANQGSEA. The CDR3 coding sequence is TGCAGCGCGGGGCAGGGAGGTTCTTTT. Encoded protein: CSAGQGGSF.

Only a few counts were recorded for this clone. This chain connects TRBV10-3 to TRBJ1-5, with TRBD1 identical over 10 bases. The CDR3 consists of 15 residues. The germline CDR1 and CDR2 sequences are ENHRY and SYGVKD. J gave up 5 bases and V 3 bases, and 4 bases lay outside the gene matches. DNA for the CDR3: TGTGCCATCAGTGATTCAGACAGGGGGCATCAGCCCCAGCATTTT. This codes for CAISDSDRGHQPQHF.

The rearrangement uses TRBV13 and TRBJ2-7; 8 nucleotides align to TRBD1. This CDR3 is 17 amino acids long. Per the germline V gene, CDR1 is PRHDT and CDR2 is FYEKMQ (reference sequence). J was trimmed by 0 bases and V by 0 bases; bases with no gene match: 7. CDR3 sequence: CASSLGRTGQSSYEQYF. The CDR3 coding sequence is TGTGCCAGCAGCTTAGGCCGGACAGGGCAGAGCTCCTACGAGCAGTACTTC.